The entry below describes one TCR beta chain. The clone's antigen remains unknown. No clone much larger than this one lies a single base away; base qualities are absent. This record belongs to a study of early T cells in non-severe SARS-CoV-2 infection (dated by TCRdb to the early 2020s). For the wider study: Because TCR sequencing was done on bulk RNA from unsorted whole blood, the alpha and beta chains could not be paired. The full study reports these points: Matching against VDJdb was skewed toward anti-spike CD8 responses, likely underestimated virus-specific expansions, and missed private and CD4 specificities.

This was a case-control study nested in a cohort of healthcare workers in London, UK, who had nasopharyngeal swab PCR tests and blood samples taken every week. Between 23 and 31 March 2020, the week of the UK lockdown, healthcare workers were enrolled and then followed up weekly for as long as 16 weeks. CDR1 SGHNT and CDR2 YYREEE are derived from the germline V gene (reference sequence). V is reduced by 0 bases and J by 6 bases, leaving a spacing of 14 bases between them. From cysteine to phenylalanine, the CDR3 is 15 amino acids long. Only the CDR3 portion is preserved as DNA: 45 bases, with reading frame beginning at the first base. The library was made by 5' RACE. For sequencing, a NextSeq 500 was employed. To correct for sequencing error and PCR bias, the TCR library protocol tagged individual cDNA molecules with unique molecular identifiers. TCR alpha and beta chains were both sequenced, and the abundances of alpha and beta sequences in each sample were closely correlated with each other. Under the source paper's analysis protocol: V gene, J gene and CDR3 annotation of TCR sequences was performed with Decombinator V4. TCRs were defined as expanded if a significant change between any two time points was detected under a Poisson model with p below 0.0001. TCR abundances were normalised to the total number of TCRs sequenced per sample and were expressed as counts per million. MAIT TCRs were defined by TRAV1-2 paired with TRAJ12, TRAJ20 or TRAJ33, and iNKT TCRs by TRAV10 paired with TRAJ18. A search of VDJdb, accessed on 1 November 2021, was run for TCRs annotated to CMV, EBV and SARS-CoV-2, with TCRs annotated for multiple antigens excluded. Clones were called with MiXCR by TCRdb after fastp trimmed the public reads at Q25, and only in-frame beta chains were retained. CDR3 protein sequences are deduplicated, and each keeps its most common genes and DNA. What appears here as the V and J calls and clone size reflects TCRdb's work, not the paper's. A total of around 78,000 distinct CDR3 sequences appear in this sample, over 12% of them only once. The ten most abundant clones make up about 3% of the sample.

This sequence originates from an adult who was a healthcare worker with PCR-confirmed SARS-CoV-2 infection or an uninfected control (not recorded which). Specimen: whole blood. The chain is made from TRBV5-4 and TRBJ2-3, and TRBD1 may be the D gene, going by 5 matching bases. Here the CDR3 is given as CASSLVGAVSDTQYF. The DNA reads TGTGCCAGCAGCTTGGTAGGGGCCGTGTCCGATACGCAGTATTTT.